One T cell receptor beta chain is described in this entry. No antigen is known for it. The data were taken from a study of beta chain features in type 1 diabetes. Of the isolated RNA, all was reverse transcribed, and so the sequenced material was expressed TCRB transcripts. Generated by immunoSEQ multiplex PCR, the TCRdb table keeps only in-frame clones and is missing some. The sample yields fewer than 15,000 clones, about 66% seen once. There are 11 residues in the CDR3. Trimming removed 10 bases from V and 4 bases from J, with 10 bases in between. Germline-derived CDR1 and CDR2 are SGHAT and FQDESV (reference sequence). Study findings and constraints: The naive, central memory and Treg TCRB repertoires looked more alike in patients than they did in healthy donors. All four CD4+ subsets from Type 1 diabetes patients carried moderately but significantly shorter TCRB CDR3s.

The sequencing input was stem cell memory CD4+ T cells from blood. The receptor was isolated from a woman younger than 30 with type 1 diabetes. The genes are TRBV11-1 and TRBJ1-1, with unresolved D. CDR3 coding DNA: TGTGCCACCTCACGGGTCACTGAAGCTTTCTTT. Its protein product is CATSRVTEAFF.